These T cell receptor beta chains were read from a single sample in a study of T cell responses to AZD1222 COVID-19 vaccine. The table came from immunoSEQ multiplex PCR; TCRdb's copy has only in-frame clones and leaves some out. This sample has approximately 300,000 clones, with around 93% found just once. This sample comprised peripheral blood, obtained 28 days after the second AZD1222 dose. These TCRs come from an adult who received the AZD1222 COVID-19 vaccine. Both conserved end residues are part of each CDR3. Each record gives: J gene, clone size, V gene, D gene, CDR3 DNA, CDR3 protein. D genes are given only for firm matches. For some rows the clone size is stated as once, few or many, or as a class when expanded; others skip it.

j_call: TRBJ1-4
clone_size: NA
v_call: TRBV5-1
d_call: TRBD1
cdr3_nt: TGCGCCAGCAGCCAACTACCGGGACAGGGGAAGGAAAAACTGTTTTTT
cdr3_aa: CASSQLPGQGKEKLFF

j_call: TRBJ2-5
clone_size: NA
v_call: TRBV18
d_call: NA
cdr3_nt: TGTGCCAGCTCCCGGAGTGAGGGTGGGACCCAGTACTTC
cdr3_aa: CASSRSEGGTQYF

j_call: TRBJ2-4
clone_size: NA
v_call: TRBV11-2
d_call: TRBD1
cdr3_nt: TGTGCCAGCAGCCCCGACAGGGTCAAAAACATTCAGTACTTC
cdr3_aa: CASSPDRVKNIQYF

j_call: TRBJ2-5
clone_size: NA
v_call: TRBV19
d_call: NA
cdr3_nt: TGTGCCAGTAGTATAGATACGGGGCAAGAGACCCAGTACTTC
cdr3_aa: CASSIDTGQETQYF

j_call: TRBJ2-3
clone_size: NA
v_call: TRBV5-1
d_call: TRBD2
cdr3_nt: TGCGCCAGCAGTTCTAGCGGGGCTATTACAGATACGCAGTATTTT
cdr3_aa: CASSSSGAITDTQYF

j_call: TRBJ1-2
clone_size: NA
v_call: TRBV2
d_call: TRBD1
cdr3_nt: TGTGCCAGCAACGAGGGGGCTCACCCCTATGGCTACACCTTC
cdr3_aa: CASNEGAHPYGYTF

j_call: TRBJ1-5
clone_size: NA
v_call: TRBV28
d_call: NA
cdr3_nt: TGTGCCAGCGGCGGGGGAGTTGATCAGCCCCAGCATTTT
cdr3_aa: CASGGGVDQPQHF

j_call: TRBJ1-4
clone_size: NA
v_call: TRBV2
d_call: NA
cdr3_nt: TGTGCCAGCAGGTCTGCCGGGTTTCTTAATGAAAAACTGTTTTTT
cdr3_aa: CASRSAGFLNEKLFF

j_call: TRBJ1-1
clone_size: once
v_call: TRBV28
d_call: TRBD1
cdr3_nt: TGTGCCAGCGGCAGACAGGGGGGGGTTAACCGGGCTTTCTTT
cdr3_aa: CASGRQGGVNRAFF

j_call: TRBJ2-7
clone_size: NA
v_call: TRBV25-1
d_call: NA
cdr3_nt: TGTGCCAGCAGTGAATATGACGAGCAGTACTTC
cdr3_aa: CASSEYDEQYF

j_call: TRBJ2-7
clone_size: NA
v_call: TRBV6-5
d_call: TRBD2
cdr3_nt: TGTGCCAGCGGAGCCGGGGGTAGCGGGAACGGCGAGCAGTACTTC
cdr3_aa: CASGAGGSGNGEQYF

j_call: TRBJ2-1
clone_size: NA
v_call: TRBV11-1
d_call: NA
cdr3_nt: TGTGCCAGCAGCTTCGTGCCCCGGGACACCTACAATGAGCAGTTCTTC
cdr3_aa: CASSFVPRDTYNEQFF

j_call: TRBJ2-2
clone_size: NA
v_call: TRBV19
d_call: TRBD2
cdr3_nt: TGTGCCAGTAGTATGGGAAGCGGGAGACGCACCGGGGAGCTGTTTTTT
cdr3_aa: CASSMGSGRRTGELFF

j_call: TRBJ1-4
clone_size: NA
v_call: TRBV5-1
d_call: NA
cdr3_nt: TGCGCCAGCAGCTTGAGCCCTGCAACTAATGAAAAACTGTTTTTT
cdr3_aa: CASSLSPATNEKLFF

j_call: TRBJ2-2
clone_size: NA
v_call: TRBV2
d_call: TRBD1
cdr3_nt: TGTGCCAGCTCAGACAGGGGGATCAACACCGGGGAGCTGTTTTTT
cdr3_aa: CASSDRGINTGELFF

j_call: TRBJ1-1
clone_size: NA
v_call: TRBV19
d_call: NA
cdr3_nt: TGTGCCAGTAGTACCGGGGTGATGAACACTGAAGCTTTCTTT
cdr3_aa: CASSTGVMNTEAFF

j_call: TRBJ2-5
clone_size: NA
v_call: TRBV4-2
d_call: NA
cdr3_nt: TGTGCCAGCAGCCAGGGGGTGGCGGAAGTACAAGAGACCCAGTACTTC
cdr3_aa: CASSQGVAEVQETQYF

j_call: TRBJ2-5
clone_size: once
v_call: TRBV2
d_call: NA
cdr3_nt: TGTGCCAGCAGTGAAGTGAAGGGGAGAAGCCAAGAGACCCAGTACTTC
cdr3_aa: CASSEVKGRSQETQYF

j_call: TRBJ2-7
clone_size: NA
v_call: TRBV28
d_call: NA
cdr3_nt: TGTGCCAGCAGTGCATACTTCTACGAGCAGTACTTC
cdr3_aa: CASSAYFYEQYF

j_call: TRBJ2-5
clone_size: NA
v_call: TRBV5-6
d_call: TRBD2
cdr3_nt: TGTGCCAGCAGCTGGGGGACTAGCGGGGGAACCCTACAAGAGACCCAGTACTTC
cdr3_aa: CASSWGTSGGTLQETQYF